This paragraph reports one T cell receptor beta chain. This record belongs to a study of Graves' ophthalmopathy and Graves' hyperthyroidism. The CDR3 has 13 amino acids. Trimming removed 2 bases at V and 5 bases at J, with 10 bases between. The V gene's germline CDR1 is SEHNR and CDR2 FQNEAQ (reference sequence). Transcripts of RNA were the source for amplifying TCR beta CDR3 regions. Following a first-round RT-PCR that used HTBI primers, a second-round multiplex PCR was carried out. TCRdb re-called the multiplex PCR reads with MiXCR, one entry per CDR3 protein. In the table there are approximately 540,000 distinct CDR3 sequences, roughly 40% of which are singletons.

Sequencing was carried out using peripheral blood or thyroid tissue (not recorded which). The clonotype comes from an adult man with Graves' hyperthyroidism. The rearrangement links TRBV7-9 to TRBJ2-7; the D gene is possibly TRBD2 (5 bases). CDR3 nucleotides: TGTGCCAGCAGCTTAACCGGGGATGACGAGCAGTACTTC. Translation gives CASSLTGDDEQYF.